The present entry profiles one T cell receptor (beta chain) with its context. Its target is not known. Method: immunoSEQ multiplex PCR; TCRdb's copy keeps in-frame clones and lacks some. The sample records approximately 710 clones, about nine tenths being singletons. The sample comes from a study of chemoradiotherapy in HPV16-positive cancers. The overall study: Candidate HPV-specific clones and shared TCR motifs came from two HPV16-positive patients. Study observations and caveats: HPV-specific T cells were functionally defined from only a couple of HPV16-positive patients.

Repeated repertoire sampling spanned the course of chemoradiotherapy. CDR3 length: 14 residues. Germline CDR1 is MNHEY and CDR2 is SVGAGI. V was pared by 5 bases and J by 5 bases, with 7 bases of the junction left unmatched. The input for sequencing was tumor tissue, taken from a patient who underwent chemoradiotherapy. The TCR comes from a human donor with HPV-associated anogenital cancer. The chain carries TRBV6-5 and TRBJ2-5, with 8 positions matching TRBD1. The CDR3 DNA follows: TGTGCCAGCAGTGAGCCAGGGGGCGGCGAGACCCAGTACTTC. Translated: CASSEPGGGETQYF.